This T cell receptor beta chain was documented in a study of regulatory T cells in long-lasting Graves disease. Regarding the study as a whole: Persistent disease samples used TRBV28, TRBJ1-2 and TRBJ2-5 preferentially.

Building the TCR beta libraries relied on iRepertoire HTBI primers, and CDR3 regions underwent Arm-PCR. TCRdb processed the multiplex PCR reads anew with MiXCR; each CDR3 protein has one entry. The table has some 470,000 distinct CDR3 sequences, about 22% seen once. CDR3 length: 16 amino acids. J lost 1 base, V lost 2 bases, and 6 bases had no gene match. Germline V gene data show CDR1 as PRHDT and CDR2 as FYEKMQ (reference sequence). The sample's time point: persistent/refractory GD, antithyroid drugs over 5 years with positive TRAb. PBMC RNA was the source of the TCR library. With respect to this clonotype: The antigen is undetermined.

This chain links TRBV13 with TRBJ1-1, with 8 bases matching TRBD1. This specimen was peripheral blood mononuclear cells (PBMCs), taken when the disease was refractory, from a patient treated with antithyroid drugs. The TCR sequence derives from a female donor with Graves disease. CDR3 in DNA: TGTGCCAGCAGCTTAACTATCGGGACAGGGAACACTGAAGCTTTCTTT. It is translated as CASSLTIGTGNTEAFF. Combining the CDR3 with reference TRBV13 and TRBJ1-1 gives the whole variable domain AAGVIQSPRHLIKEKRETATLKCYPIPRHDTVYWYQQGPGQDPQFLISFYEKMQSDKGSIPDRFSAQQFSDYHSELNMSSLELGDSALYFCASSLTIGTGNTEAFFGQGTRLTVV.